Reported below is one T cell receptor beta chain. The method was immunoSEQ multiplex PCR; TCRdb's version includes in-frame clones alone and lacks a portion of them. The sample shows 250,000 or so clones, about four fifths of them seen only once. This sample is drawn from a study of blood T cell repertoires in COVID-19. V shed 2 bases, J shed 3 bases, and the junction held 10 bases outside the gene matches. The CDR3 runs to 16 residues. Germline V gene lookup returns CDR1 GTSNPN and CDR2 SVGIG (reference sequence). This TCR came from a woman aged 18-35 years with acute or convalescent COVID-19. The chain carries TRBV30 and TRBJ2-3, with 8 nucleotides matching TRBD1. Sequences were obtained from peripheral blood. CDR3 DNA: TGTGCCTGGAGTCCCCTGCGGCAGGGGGCAACAGATACGCAGTATTTT. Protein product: CAWSPLRQGATDTQYF. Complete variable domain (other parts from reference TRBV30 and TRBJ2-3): SQTIHQWPATLVQPVGSPLSLECTVEGTSNPNLYWYRQAAGRGLQLLFYSVGIGQISSEVPQNLSASRPQDRQFILSSKKLLLSDSGFYLCAWSPLRQGATDTQYFGPGTRLTVL.